Sequencing of this T cell receptor (beta chain) was carried out in a study of T cells after yellow fever vaccination. This clonotype was seen repeatedly, ten times or more. Each CDR3 protein is one row after TCRdb ran MiXCR on the 5' RACE reads. Here the sample spans 95,000 to 100,000 distinct CDR3 sequences, 4.5% to 6% being singletons. This CDR3 spans 15 amino acids. Looked up from germline, CDR1 is SGHTS and CDR2 is YDEGEE. Trimming at V came to 7 bases and at J to 0 bases, leaving 10 bases not matched to a gene. Sequenced material: CD8+ T cells sorted from PBMCs, taken 10 days after the yellow fever booster vaccination. The receptor's source is a man younger than 35 who received the YFV17D yellow fever vaccine. This chain links TRBV5-8 with TRBJ2-7; 7 nucleotides agree with TRBD1. The CDR3 protein is CASGLEDRPSYEQYF. Written as DNA, the CDR3 is TGTGCCAGCGGCCTTGAGGACAGGCCCTCCTACGAGCAGTACTTC.